This T cell receptor beta chain emerged from a study of human T cells and chemical hapten exposure. Documented time point: healthy volunteer bleed at 2 weeks. Unfractionated whole blood was the source of the extracted total RNA. Germline CDR1 and CDR2: SEHNR and FQNEAQ (reference sequence). The CDR3 has 11 amino acids. Via MiXCR, TCRdb re-called the RACE reads, giving one row per CDR3 protein. The table records over 100,000 distinct CDR3 sequences, 8.5% to 9.5% of them present only once. Comments on this clonotype: A much larger clone differs from this one at a single base, so this may be a read error.

The rearrangement uses TRBV7-9 and TRBJ2-1; D ambiguous. Sample: whole blood. The receptor comes from a male donor in good health. Some clones in this sample may be carry-over from other donors' samples. CDR3 DNA: TGTGTCAGCAGCCCCCAATATGAGCAGTTCTTC. Its protein product is CVSSPQYEQFF.